This passage covers 20 T cell receptor beta chains from one sample sequenced in a study of pediatric ulcerative colitis. The protocol was immunoSEQ multiplex PCR, while the TCRdb copy is restricted to in-frame clones and leaves out a portion. This sample carries tens of thousands of clones, around 85% of them seen once, and the ten largest clones take nearly 3.5%. The sequencing sample was made of blood. These receptors came from a boy aged 5-17 years with severe ulcerative colitis.

This sequence joins TRBV9 and TRBJ2-1; TRBD2 matches at 11 bases. CDR1 SGDLS and CDR2 YYNGEE come from the germline V gene. The CDR3 is 17 residues long. The trim removed 4 bases at V and 3 bases at J, leaving 9 bases unmatched. CDR3 in DNA: TGTGCCAGCAGCCCCCAATCCGGGACTAGCGGCTACAATGAGCAGTTCTTC. It translates to CASSPQSGTSGYNEQFF.

The rearrangement joins TRBV6-5 to TRBJ2-2; 7 nucleotides match TRBD1. With 6 bases clipped from V and 4 bases from J, the junction kept 8 bases outside the gene matches. Germline values: CDR1 MNHEY, CDR2 SVGAGI. CDR3 size: 15 residues. DNA of the CDR3: TGTGCCAGCAGCCCGGGACAGAGATCCACCGGGGAGCTGTTTTTT. Amino acids: CASSPGQRSTGELFF.

The genes are TRBV7-9 and TRBJ1-1, with 9 bases matching TRBD1. In germline, CDR1 is SEHNR, CDR2 FQNEAQ (reference sequence). The CDR3 totals 15 residues. J was trimmed by 1 base and V by 4 bases; bases with no gene match: 4. The CDR3 bases are TGTGCCAGCAGCTCCGACAGGGGGAAGAACACTGAAGCTTTCTTT. Encoded protein: CASSSDRGKNTEAFF.

This rearrangement joins TRBV19 to TRBJ2-1, with D unresolved. The CDR3 is 13 amino acids. The germline V gene has CDR1 LNHDA and CDR2 SQIVND (reference sequence). Trimming shortened V by 3 bases and J by 4 bases, and 7 bases separated the two germline ends. In nucleotides, the CDR3 is TGTGCCAGTAGTATGGGTAATTACAATGAGCAGTTCTTC. Protein sequence: CASSMGNYNEQFF.

The chain is built from TRBV11-2 and TRBJ2-7; D remains ambiguous. The length of the CDR3 is 15 residues. Per the germline V gene, CDR1 is SGHAT and CDR2 is FQNNGV. V was pared by 1 base and J by 6 bases, with 16 bases between. CDR3 bases: TGTGCCAGCAGCTTAGGAGTACGGCTGTACCCCGAGCAGTACTTC. This codes for CASSLGVRLYPEQYF.

This sequence joins TRBV7-9 and TRBJ1-2; the D gene is possibly TRBD1 (6 bases). The germline V gene has CDR1 SEHNR and CDR2 FQNEAQ (reference sequence). V lost 1 base, J lost 7 bases, and 16 bases lay in between. This CDR3 contains 15 residues. CDR3 coding DNA: TGTGCCAGCAGCTTAGGACAGGACCGTTATGCTGGCTACACCTTC. Encoded protein: CASSLGQDRYAGYTF.

The chain joins TRBV4-2 to TRBJ1-2; no clear D. V dropped 0 bases and J dropped 5 bases, with 10 bases sitting between them. Germline loops: CDR1 LGHNA, CDR2 YNFKEQ. The CDR3 has 14 amino acids. The CDR3 region is CASSQDGSVYGYTF. DNA of the CDR3: TGTGCCAGCAGCCAAGATGGGTCGGTATATGGCTACACCTTC.

This clone was observed once. The chain links TRBV5-4 to TRBJ2-7, with TRBD2 identical over 8 bases. The length of the CDR3 is 16 residues. Trimming at V came to 0 bases and at J to 3 bases, leaving 8 bases not matched to a gene. Germline-derived CDR1 and CDR2 are SGHNT and YYREEE (reference sequence). The CDR3 coding sequence is TGTGCCAGCAGCTTGGTTGCTAGCGGGCAAGTCTACGAGCAGTACTTC. It yields the protein CASSLVASGQVYEQYF.

The J gene is TRBJ2-1, the V gene TRBV2; possibly TRBD2 for D (5 bases). Germline CDR1 and CDR2: SNHLY and FYNNEI. The germline V and J ends were trimmed by 4 bases and 7 bases, with 8 bases remaining between them. The CDR3 loop spans 12 amino acids. CDR3 sequence (DNA): TGTGCCAGCAGTGCATGGAGGAATGAGCAGTTCTTC. It codes for CASSAWRNEQFF.

CDR3 nucleotides: TGTGCCAGCAGTCCAATTGAGGACCAGCCCCAGCATTTT. It encodes CASSPIEDQPQHF. The chain couples TRBV6-1 to TRBJ1-5; D uncertain. Germline V gene data show CDR1 as MNHNS and CDR2 as SASEGT. The CDR3 is 13 residues long. V lost 5 bases to trimming and J lost 7 bases, with 12 bases between them.

V is TRBV9 and J is TRBJ2-7; D is unresolved. V lost 0 bases to trimming and J lost 7 bases, with 11 bases between them. The length of the CDR3 is 13 residues. Germline V gene sequence: CDR1 SGDLS, CDR2 YYNGEE. The CDR3 spells CASSVEVYSEQYF. The CDR3 region has the DNA TGTGCCAGCAGCGTAGAGGTGTATTCGGAGCAGTACTTC.

This chain joins TRBV11-3 and TRBJ2-7, with D perhaps given as TRBD1 or TRBD2 (5 bases each). Germline-derived CDR1 and CDR2 are SGHNT and YENEEA. The CDR3 is made up of 14 amino acids. Trimming removed 4 bases from V and 2 bases from J, with 12 bases in between. Here the CDR3 DNA reads TGTGCCAGCAGCTGGGGACGGGGACCCTACGAGCAGTACTTC. This encodes CASSWGRGPYEQYF.

This chain links TRBV11-2 with TRBJ2-3, with TRBD2 matching 13 bases. Germline trimming cut 5 bases from V and 3 bases from J; bases unmatched to any gene: 8. Germline V gene lookup returns CDR1 SGHAT and CDR2 FQNNGV. The CDR3 runs to 17 residues. The CDR3: CASSAGTSGKGTDTQYF. The CDR3 coding sequence is TGTGCCAGCAGCGCGGGGACTAGCGGGAAGGGGACAGATACGCAGTATTTT.

V and J are TRBV23-1 and TRBJ2-5; TRBD2 might be the D (5 bases). TRBV23-1 is an ORF; its function is uncertain. The CDR3 is made up of 21 amino acids. V lost 0 bases to trimming and J lost 0 bases, with 26 bases between them. The CDR3: CASSQSTGTTIVPSYQETQYF. DNA for the CDR3: TGCGCCAGCAGTCAATCCACGGGAACGACTATTGTCCCCTCGTACCAAGAGACCCAGTACTTC.

This rearrangement joins TRBV7-2 to TRBJ1-2, with 8 bases identical to TRBD1. CDR3 length: 15 amino acids. Germline CDR1 is SGHTA and CDR2 is FQGNSA. With V trimmed by 4 bases and J by 6 bases, 10 bases remained unmatched. The CDR3 protein is CASSWGLTGENGYTF. In DNA form, the CDR3 reads TGTGCCAGCAGCTGGGGGTTGACAGGGGAAAATGGCTACACCTTC.

J is TRBJ2-1 and V is TRBV30; TRBD1 aligns across 8 bases. The CDR3 totals 15 residues. V lost 4 bases to trimming and J lost 4 bases; unmatched junction nucleotides: 9. In germline, CDR1 is GTSNPN, CDR2 SVGIG (reference sequence). CDR3 sequence: CAWTPIQGGYNEQFF. The CDR3 nucleotides are TGTGCCTGGACCCCGATACAGGGGGGATACAATGAGCAGTTCTTC.

The chain couples TRBV4-2 to TRBJ2-1, with a possible D match to TRBD1 (6 bases). CDR1 and CDR2 (germline): LGHNA, YNFKEQ. V was trimmed by 4 bases and J by 0 bases, leaving 19 bases between them. The CDR3 has 18 residues. The CDR3 DNA is TGTGCCAGCAGCCGGGACACTGAGTTGATTAGCTCCTACAATGAGCAGTTCTTC. This codes for CASSRDTELISSYNEQFF.

The chain employs TRBV4-1 and TRBJ2-7, with D perhaps matching TRBD2 (6 bases). The CDR3 length is 14 residues. Germline V gene lookup returns CDR1 MGHRA and CDR2 YSYEKL. Trimming took off 5 bases at V and 2 bases at J, with 13 bases between the two ends. DNA of the CDR3: TGCGCCAGCAGCAATAGCGGAGGAGCCTACGAGCAGTACTTC. It codes for CASSNSGGAYEQYF.

The CDR3 region has the DNA TGTGCCAGCAGACTAGAGGATTTCCACGAGCAGTACTTC. Amino acids: CASRLEDFHEQYF. The V call is TRBV7-9, the J call TRBJ2-7, with D perhaps TRBD2 (5 bases). Germline CDR1 reads SEHNR; CDR2 reads FQNEAQ (reference sequence). V shed 6 bases and J shed 5 bases, with 14 bases lying between them. The CDR3 has 13 amino acids.

Written as DNA, the CDR3 is TGTGCCAGCAGCTTTCAGAAGGAGACCCAGTACTTC. Translating gives CASSFQKETQYF. The V gene is TRBV5-6, the J gene TRBJ2-5; D is unresolved. Germline CDR1 reads SGHDT; CDR2 reads YYEEEE. The V and J ends lost 2 bases and 5 bases respectively, with 7 bases between them. This CDR3 contains 12 residues.